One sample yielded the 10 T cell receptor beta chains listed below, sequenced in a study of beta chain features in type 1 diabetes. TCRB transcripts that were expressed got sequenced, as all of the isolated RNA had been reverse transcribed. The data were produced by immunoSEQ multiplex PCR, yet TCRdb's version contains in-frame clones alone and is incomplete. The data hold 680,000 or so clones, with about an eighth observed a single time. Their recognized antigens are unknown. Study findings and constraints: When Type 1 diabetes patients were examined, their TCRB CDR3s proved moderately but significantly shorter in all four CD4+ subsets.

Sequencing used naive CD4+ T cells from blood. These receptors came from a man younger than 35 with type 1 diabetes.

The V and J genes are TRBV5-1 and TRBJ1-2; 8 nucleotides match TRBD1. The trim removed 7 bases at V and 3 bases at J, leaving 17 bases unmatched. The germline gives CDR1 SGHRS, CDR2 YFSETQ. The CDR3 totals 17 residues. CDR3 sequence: CASQQSVAGTGDYGYTF. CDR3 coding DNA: TGCGCCAGCCAACAGTCCGTCGCCGGGACAGGAGACTATGGCTACACCTTC.

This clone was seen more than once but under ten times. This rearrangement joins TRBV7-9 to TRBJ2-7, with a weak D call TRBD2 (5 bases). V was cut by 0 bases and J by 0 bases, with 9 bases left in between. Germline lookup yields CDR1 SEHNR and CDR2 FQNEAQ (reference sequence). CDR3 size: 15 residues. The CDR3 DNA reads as TGTGCCAGCAGCTTAGCGTCAACTAGCTCCTACGAGCAGTACTTC. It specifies CASSLASTSSYEQYF. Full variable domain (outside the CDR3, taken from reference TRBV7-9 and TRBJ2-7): DTGVSQNPRHKITKRGQNVTFRCDPISEHNRLYWYRQTLGQGPEFLTYFQNEAQLEKSRLLSDRFSAERPKGSFSTLEIQRTEQGDSAMYLCASSLASTSSYEQYFGPGTRLTVT.

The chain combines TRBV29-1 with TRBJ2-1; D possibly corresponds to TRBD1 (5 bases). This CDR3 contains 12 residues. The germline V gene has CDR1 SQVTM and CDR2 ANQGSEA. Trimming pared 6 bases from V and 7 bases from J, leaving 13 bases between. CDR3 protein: CSVWGRQNEQFF. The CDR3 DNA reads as TGCAGCGTATGGGGCAGACAGAATGAGCAGTTCTTC.

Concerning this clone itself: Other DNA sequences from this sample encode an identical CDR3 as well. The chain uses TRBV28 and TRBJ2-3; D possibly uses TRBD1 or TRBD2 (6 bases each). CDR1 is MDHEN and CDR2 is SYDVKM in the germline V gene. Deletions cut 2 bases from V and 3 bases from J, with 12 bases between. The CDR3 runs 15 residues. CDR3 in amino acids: CASSLGGPSTDTQYF. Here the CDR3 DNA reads TGTGCCAGCAGTTTAGGGGGGCCGAGTACAGATACGCAGTATTTT.

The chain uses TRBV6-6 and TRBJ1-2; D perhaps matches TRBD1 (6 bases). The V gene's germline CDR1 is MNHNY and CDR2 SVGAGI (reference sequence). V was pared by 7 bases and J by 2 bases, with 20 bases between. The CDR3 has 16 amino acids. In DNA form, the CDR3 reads TGTGCCAGCAACCTTCACACGAGGACAGCGAACTATGGCTACACCTTC. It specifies CASNLHTRTANYGYTF.

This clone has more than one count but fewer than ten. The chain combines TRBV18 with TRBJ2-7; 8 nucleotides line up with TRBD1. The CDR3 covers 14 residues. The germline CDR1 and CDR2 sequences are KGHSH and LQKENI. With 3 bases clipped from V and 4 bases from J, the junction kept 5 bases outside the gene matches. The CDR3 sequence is CASSPQDRAYEQYF. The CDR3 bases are TGTGCCAGCTCACCGCAGGACAGGGCTTACGAGCAGTACTTC.

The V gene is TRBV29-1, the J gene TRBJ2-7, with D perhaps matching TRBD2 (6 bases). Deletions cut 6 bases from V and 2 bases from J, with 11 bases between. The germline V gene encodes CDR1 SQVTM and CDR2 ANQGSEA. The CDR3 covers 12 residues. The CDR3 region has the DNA TGCAGCGTCTCGCGGGAAACCTACGAGCAGTACTTC. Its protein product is CSVSRETYEQYF.

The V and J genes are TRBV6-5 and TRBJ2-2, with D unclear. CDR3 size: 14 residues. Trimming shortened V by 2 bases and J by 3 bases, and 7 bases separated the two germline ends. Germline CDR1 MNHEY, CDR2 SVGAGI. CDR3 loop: CASSYVLDTGELFF. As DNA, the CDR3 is TGTGCCAGCAGTTACGTTCTAGACACCGGGGAGCTGTTTTTT.

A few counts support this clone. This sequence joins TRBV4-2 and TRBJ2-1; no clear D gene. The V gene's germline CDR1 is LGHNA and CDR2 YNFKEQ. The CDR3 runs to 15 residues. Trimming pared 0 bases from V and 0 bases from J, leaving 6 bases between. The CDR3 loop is CASSQESYSYNEQFF. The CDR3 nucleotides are TGTGCCAGCAGCCAAGAATCCTACTCCTACAATGAGCAGTTCTTC.

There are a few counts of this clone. The CDR3 coding sequence is TGTGCCAGCAGTATAGGGGGGATGAACACCGGGGAGCTGTTTTTT. It translates to CASSIGGMNTGELFF. This sequence joins TRBV6-6 and TRBJ2-2; D is tentatively TRBD1 or TRBD2 (6 bases each). The V and J ends lost 5 bases and 1 base respectively, with 11 bases between them. CDR3 length: 15 amino acids. Germline V gives CDR1 MNHNY, CDR2 SVGAGI (reference sequence).